These 11 T cell receptor beta chains originate from one sample sequenced in a study of OX40 agonist ivuxolimab in advanced cancers. The library was generated by the immunoSEQ multiplex PCR assay. Here the immuneACCESS table is served through TCRdb, limited to in-frame sequences with V and J called. Missing clones are a known gap in these copies; in checked studies unresolved V genes cover under half, and the rest lacks a known reason. For this sample there are about 150,000 clones; 94% appear just once. Around 0.31% of the sample belongs to the ten largest clones. The specimen was CD4+ or CD8+ T cells sorted from blood, collected in a trial of the OX40 agonist ivuxolimab. These receptor sequences come from an adult with an advanced solid tumor such as melanoma, head and neck, liver or kidney cancer.

The CDR3 nucleotides are TGTGCCAGCAGCTTAAACCCCCGCGGGACAGATACGCAGTATTTT. Its translation is CASSLNPRGTDTQYF. The chain carries TRBV7-3 and TRBJ2-3; possibly TRBD2 for D (5 bases). This CDR3 comprises 15 residues. In germline, CDR1 is SGHTA, CDR2 FQGTGA. V lost 1 base and J lost 3, with 11 bases in between.

The chain joins TRBV15 to TRBJ2-1; TRBD2 agrees at 9 bases. Germline assignment: CDR1 LNHNV and CDR2 YYDKDF (reference sequence). This CDR3 contains 16 residues. V was pared by 0 bases and J by 7 bases, with 7 bases of the junction left unmatched. The CDR3 DNA follows: TGTGCCACCAGCAGAGATCGGATAGCGGGAGTTAATGAGCAGTTCTTC. Its translation: CATSRDRIAGVNEQFF.

In nucleotides, the CDR3 is TGTGCCCCAGCAGAGGCAGTCAGCACAGATACGCAGTATTTT. Translating it yields CAPAEAVSTDTQYF. The rearrangement links TRBV27 to TRBJ2-3; D unclear. Trimming stripped 11 bases from V and 0 bases from J, with 15 bases between. Germline CDR1 and CDR2: MNHEY and SMNVEV (reference sequence). CDR3 length: 14 amino acids.

The chain uses TRBV28 and TRBJ1-2, with TRBD1 matching over 7 bases. V was pared by 4 bases and J by 4 bases, with 9 bases of the junction left unmatched. CDR1 is MDHEN, CDR2 SYDVKM, per germline. This CDR3 contains 15 residues. This chain's CDR3 is CASSSPRQGSYGYTF. CDR3 sequence (DNA): TGTGCCAGCAGTTCGCCCCGACAGGGCTCCTATGGCTACACCTTC.

The chain uses TRBV11-2 and TRBJ2-7; a possible D gene is TRBD1 (6 bases). With 5 bases removed from V and 3 bases from J, the gap between germline ends came to 11 bases. There are 13 residues in the CDR3. CDR1 and CDR2 (germline): SGHAT, FQNNGV. The CDR3 spells CASSPSGVYEQYF. CDR3 nucleotide sequence: TGTGCCAGCAGCCCGTCAGGGGTCTACGAGCAGTACTTC.

The chain is built from TRBV10-2 and TRBJ2-7; D unresolved. V shed 9 bases and J shed 0 bases, with 15 bases lying between them. The length of the CDR3 is 14 residues. Germline lookup yields CDR1 WSHSY and CDR2 SAAADI. The CDR3 sequence is CASSPSGSSYEQYF. In DNA, the CDR3 is TGCGCCAGTTCACCCTCAGGAAGCTCCTACGAGCAGTACTTC.

V usage is TRBV4-1 and J usage is TRBJ2-7, with 9 bases lining up with TRBD2. V trimming: 1 base; J trimming: 4 bases; junction bases outside the gene matches: 8. Per germline, CDR1 MGHRA and CDR2 YSYEKL. This CDR3 spans 16 amino acids. The CDR3: CASSQGHSGGPYEQYF. Here the CDR3 DNA reads TGCGCCAGCAGCCAAGGACATAGCGGGGGTCCTTACGAGCAGTACTTC.

The V gene is TRBV28, the J gene TRBJ1-1; D remains ambiguous. The CDR3 runs 13 residues. CDR1 is MDHEN and CDR2 is SYDVKM in the germline V gene. V lost 5 bases to trimming and J lost 1 base, with 8 bases between them. The chain's CDR3 is CASSTLENTEAFF. The DNA of the CDR3 is TGTGCCAGCAGTACCCTGGAGAACACTGAAGCTTTCTTT.

The chain employs TRBV5-4 and TRBJ2-3; possible D gene TRBD1, 5 bases. CDR3 length equals 15 residues. The V and J ends lost 7 bases and 0 bases respectively, with 15 bases between them. CDR1 is SGHNT, CDR2 YYREEE, per germline (reference sequence). CDR3 amino acids: CASGTRQTSTDTQYF. DNA for the CDR3: TGTGCCAGCGGCACGAGACAGACTAGCACAGATACGCAGTATTTT. Full variable domain (outside the CDR3, taken from reference TRBV5-4 and TRBJ2-3): ETGVTQSPTHLIKTRGQQVTLRCSSQSGHNTVSWYQQALGQGPQFIFQYYREEENGRGNFPPRFSGLQFPNYSSELNVNALELDDSALYLCASGTRQTSTDTQYFGPGTRLTVL.

The CDR3 DNA reads as TGCAGTGCTAGGGAGAACACTGAAGCTTTCTTT. Its translation: CSARENTEAFF. The gene calls are TRBV20-1 and TRBJ1-1; D unresolved. Looked up from germline, CDR1 is DFQATT and CDR2 is SNEGSKA (reference sequence). The ends were cut back, 3 bases at V and 1 base at J, with 3 bases in the middle. This CDR3 is 11 amino acids long.

The CDR3 loop is CASSPRLATDTQYF. In nucleotides, the CDR3 is TGTGCCAGCTCACCTCGCCTAGCCACAGATACGCAGTATTTT. The gene calls are TRBV18 and TRBJ2-3; D might be TRBD2 (5 bases). Trimming took off 3 bases at V and 2 bases at J, with 9 bases between the two ends. This CDR3 has 14 residues. Looked up from germline, CDR1 is KGHSH and CDR2 is LQKENI. The full variable domain, in which reference TRBV18 and TRBJ2-3 provide the parts outside the CDR3, is NAGVMQNPRHLVRRRGQEARLRCSPMKGHSHVYWYRQLPEEGLKFMVYLQKENIIDESGMPKERFSAEFPKEGPSILRIQQVVRGDSAAYFCASSPRLATDTQYFGPGTRLTVL.